This T cell receptor beta chain emerged from a study of blood T cell repertoires in COVID-19. TCRdb keeps only in-frame clones here, not all; method: immunoSEQ multiplex PCR. Of around 87,000 clones in the sample, roughly 71% were seen once. Germline V gene data show CDR1 as MNHEY and CDR2 as SMNVEV (reference sequence). This CDR3 is built from 13 residues. Trimming removed 1 base at V and 4 bases at J, with 4 bases between. The V gene is TRBV27, the J gene TRBJ1-4; D is uncertain. Specimen: peripheral blood. The TCR comes from a woman older than 75 with acute or convalescent COVID-19. CDR3 residues: CASSLLSNEKLFF. Written as DNA, the CDR3 is TGTGCCAGCAGTTTATTGAGTAATGAAAAACTGTTTTTT.